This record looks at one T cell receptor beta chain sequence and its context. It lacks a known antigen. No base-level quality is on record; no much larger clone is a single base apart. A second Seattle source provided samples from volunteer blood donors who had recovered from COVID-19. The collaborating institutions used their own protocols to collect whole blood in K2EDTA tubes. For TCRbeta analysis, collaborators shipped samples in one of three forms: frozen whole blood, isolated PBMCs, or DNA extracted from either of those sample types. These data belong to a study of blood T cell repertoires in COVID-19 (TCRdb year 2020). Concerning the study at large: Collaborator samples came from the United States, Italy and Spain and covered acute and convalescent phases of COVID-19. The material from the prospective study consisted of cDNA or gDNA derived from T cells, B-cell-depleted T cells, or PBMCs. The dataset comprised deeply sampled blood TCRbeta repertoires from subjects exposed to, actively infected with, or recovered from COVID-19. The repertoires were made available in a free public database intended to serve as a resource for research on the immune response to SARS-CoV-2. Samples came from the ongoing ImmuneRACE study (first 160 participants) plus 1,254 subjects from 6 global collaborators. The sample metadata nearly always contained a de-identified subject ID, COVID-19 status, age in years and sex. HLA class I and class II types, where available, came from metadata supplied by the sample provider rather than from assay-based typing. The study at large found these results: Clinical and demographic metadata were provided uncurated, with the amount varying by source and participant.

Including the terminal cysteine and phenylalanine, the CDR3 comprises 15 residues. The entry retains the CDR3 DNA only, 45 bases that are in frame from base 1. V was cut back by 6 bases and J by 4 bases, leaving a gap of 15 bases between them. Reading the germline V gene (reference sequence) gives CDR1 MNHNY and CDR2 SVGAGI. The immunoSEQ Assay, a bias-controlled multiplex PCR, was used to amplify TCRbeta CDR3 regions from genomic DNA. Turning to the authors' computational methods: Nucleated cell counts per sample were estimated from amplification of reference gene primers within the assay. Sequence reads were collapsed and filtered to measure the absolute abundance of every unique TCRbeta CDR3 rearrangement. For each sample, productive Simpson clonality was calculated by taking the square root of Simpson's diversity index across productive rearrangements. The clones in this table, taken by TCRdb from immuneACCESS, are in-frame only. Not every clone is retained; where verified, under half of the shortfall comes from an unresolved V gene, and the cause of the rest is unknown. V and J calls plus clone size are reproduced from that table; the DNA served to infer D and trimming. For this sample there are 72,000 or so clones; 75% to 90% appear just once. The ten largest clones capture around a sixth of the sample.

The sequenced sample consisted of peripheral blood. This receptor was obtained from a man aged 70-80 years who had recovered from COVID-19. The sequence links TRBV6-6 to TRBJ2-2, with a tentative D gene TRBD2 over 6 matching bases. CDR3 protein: CASRQDGLSTGELFF. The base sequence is TGTGCCAGCAGACAGGACGGACTATCCACCGGGGAGCTGTTTTTT.